The clone carrying this TCR beta chain showed up just once. The entry originates in a study of control samples from healthy donors and cancer patients. Between the trimmed V and J ends, which lost 6 bases and 4 bases, there was a span of 10 bases. There are 12 residues in the CDR3. The table came from immunoSEQ multiplex PCR; TCRdb's copy has only in-frame clones and leaves some out. Of approximately 180,000 clones in the sample, more than 85% were seen once. The source of this sequence is a woman between 40 and 55 years old in good health. Material for sequencing was blood. The rearrangement links TRBV12-3 or TRBV12-4 to TRBJ2-7; TRBD2 is a possible D gene (5 bases). The CDR3 here is CASSPERYEQYF. As DNA, the CDR3 is TGTGCCAGCAGCCCCGAGCGGTACGAGCAGTACTTC.